This TCR beta chain was observed in a study of T cell responses to AZD1222 COVID-19 vaccine. The germline CDR1 and CDR2 sequences are SNHLY and FYNNEI. V was trimmed by 7 bases and J by 0 bases, leaving 10 bases between them. The length of the CDR3 is 14 residues. Sequenced by immunoSEQ multiplex PCR; TCRdb stores in-frame clones only, minus some. The data hold 130,000 to 150,000 clones, with approximately 89% observed a single time. The clonotype was recovered from an adult in good health. The sequencing here drew on peripheral blood, taken on day 0 of AZD1222 vaccination. The chain recombines TRBV2 with TRBJ1-3, with D unclear. The chain's CDR3 is CASKDTYSGNTIYF. CDR3 DNA sequence: TGTGCCAGCAAGGATACATACTCTGGAAACACCATATATTTT.